The table lists the clone carrying this T cell receptor (beta chain) with many counts. The target antigen is unknown. TCRdb reprocessed the 5' RACE reads via MiXCR and lists one record per CDR3 protein. The table has roughly 20,000 distinct CDR3 sequences, over 2.5% seen once. Germline V gives CDR1 SGHTA, CDR2 FQGNSA. The V and J ends lost 4 bases and 8 bases, in that order; junction bases with no gene match: 4. CDR3 length: 12 amino acids. The data originate from a study of spatial heterogeneity in lung cancer. Study summary: More beta-chain than alpha-chain sequences were consistently detected. Counts of TCR transcripts in tumor regions tracked strongly with a T cell module score that came from matched bulk RNA-seq. Study-wide points: Counts of expanded alpha and beta TCRs within tumors tracked the tumor nonsynonymous mutation count.

Time point in this sample: sample taken at primary tumor resection. Donation came from over 60 patients with untreated early-stage non-small cell lung cancer. This sample comprised lung tumor tissue, obtained at surgery. The clonotype originates from a male donor with early-stage non-small cell lung cancer. This sequence joins TRBV7-2 and TRBJ1-2; 7 nucleotides align to TRBD1. The CDR3 loop reads CASSSDRVGYTF. The DNA of the CDR3 is TGTGCCAGCAGCTCCGACAGGGTCGGCTACACCTTC. Using reference TRBV7-2 and TRBJ1-2 for the parts outside the CDR3, the full variable domain is GAGVSQSPSNKVTEKGKDVELRCDPISGHTALYWYRQSLGQGLEFLIYFQGNSAPDKSGLPSDRFSAERTGGSVSTLTIQRTQQEDSAVYLCASSSDRVGYTFGSGTRLTVV.